These T cell receptor beta chains were read from a single sample in a study of cytomegalovirus exposure and HLA in healthy donors. The data were produced by immunoSEQ multiplex PCR, yet TCRdb's version contains in-frame clones alone and is incomplete. Its table records some 76,000 clones. The sample taken for sequencing was PBMCs. The source of these receptors is a boy younger than 18 in good health and CMV-seronegative. Both conserved end residues are part of each CDR3. D genes are given only for firm matches.

D gene: TRBD1; V gene: TRBV5-1; J gene: TRBJ1-1; CDR3 protein: CASPDLIRGQSCWTEAFF; CDR3 DNA: TGCGCCAGTCCAGACCTTATCAGGGGGCAATCGTGCTGGACTGAAGCTTTCTTT
D gene: TRBD1; V gene: TRBV29-1; J gene: TRBJ2-7; CDR3 protein: CSVRQGAGEQYF; CDR3 DNA: TGCAGCGTTCGGCAGGGGGCCGGCGAGCAGTACTTC
D gene: TRBD2; V gene: TRBV7-9; J gene: TRBJ2-1; CDR3 protein: CASSLVTGGARNEQFF; CDR3 DNA: TGTGCCAGCAGCTTAGTAACCGGGGGGGCAAGGAATGAGCAGTTCTTC
D gene: TRBD2; V gene: TRBV4-1; J gene: TRBJ2-7; CDR3 protein: CASSQNPTSGGRVGEQYF; CDR3 DNA: TGCGCCAGCAGCCAAAACCCGACTAGCGGGGGGCGGGTGGGCGAGCAGTACTTC
D gene: TRBD1; V gene: TRBV7-9; J gene: TRBJ2-7; CDR3 protein: CASSSQGQGNYEQYF; CDR3 DNA: TGTGCCAGCAGCTCACAAGGACAGGGGAACTACGAGCAGTACTTC
D gene: TRBD2; V gene: TRBV9; J gene: TRBJ2-3; CDR3 protein: CASSVLAGLSTDTQYF; CDR3 DNA: TGTGCCAGCAGCGTGTTAGCGGGACTAAGCACAGATACGCAGTATTTT
D gene: .; V gene: TRBV6-6; J gene: TRBJ1-4; CDR3 protein: CASSYRGGEKLFF; CDR3 DNA: TGTGCCAGCAGTTACAGGGGTGGTGAAAAACTGTTTTTT
D gene: .; V gene: TRBV5-1; J gene: TRBJ1-2; CDR3 protein: CASSLAEGPANYGYTF; CDR3 DNA: TGCGCCAGCAGCTTGGCCGAGGGTCCAGCTAACTATGGCTACACCTTC
D gene: TRBD1; V gene: TRBV5-1; J gene: TRBJ1-1; CDR3 protein: CASSWGTEVGSTEAFF; CDR3 DNA: TGCGCCAGCAGCTGGGGGACAGAAGTAGGTAGCACTGAAGCTTTCTTT
D gene: .; V gene: TRBV7-9; J gene: TRBJ1-1; CDR3 protein: CASRSDLTIEAFF; CDR3 DNA: TGTGCCAGCAGATCCGACTTAACGATAGAAGCTTTCTTT
D gene: TRBD2; V gene: TRBV9; J gene: TRBJ2-2; CDR3 protein: CASSVGILAGPGELFF; CDR3 DNA: TGTGCCAGCAGCGTAGGTATTCTAGCGGGACCCGGGGAGCTGTTTTTT
D gene: .; V gene: TRBV9; J gene: TRBJ2-5; CDR3 protein: CASSYRGDFQETQYF; CDR3 DNA: TGTGCCAGCAGCTACCGTGGGGACTTCCAAGAGACCCAGTACTTC
D gene: TRBD2; V gene: TRBV6-5; J gene: TRBJ2-7; CDR3 protein: CASQRTSTHEQYF; CDR3 DNA: TGTGCCTCACAAAGGACTAGCACCCACGAGCAGTACTTC
D gene: TRBD2; V gene: TRBV29-1; J gene: TRBJ2-1; CDR3 protein: CSGTSGDEQFF; CDR3 DNA: TGCAGCGGGACTAGCGGGGATGAGCAGTTCTTC
D gene: .; V gene: TRBV4-1; J gene: TRBJ1-1; CDR3 protein: CASSQEGPTEAFF; CDR3 DNA: TGCGCCAGCAGCCAAGAGGGCCCCACCGAAGCTTTCTTT
D gene: .; V gene: TRBV9; J gene: TRBJ1-6; CDR3 protein: CASSAGRGYNSPLHF; CDR3 DNA: TGTGCCAGCAGCGCCGGCAGGGGTTATAATTCACCCCTCCACTTT
D gene: .; V gene: TRBV5-1; J gene: TRBJ1-4; CDR3 protein: CASSLGLGFDEKLFF; CDR3 DNA: TGCGCCAGCAGCTTGGGACTTGGTTTCGATGAAAAACTGTTTTTT
D gene: .; V gene: TRBV25-1; J gene: TRBJ2-7; CDR3 protein: CASSELHQADEQYF; CDR3 DNA: TGTGCCAGCAGTGAACTCCACCAGGCCGACGAGCAGTACTTC
D gene: TRBD1; V gene: TRBV6-6; J gene: TRBJ1-2; CDR3 protein: CASSWRGQGLYGYTF; CDR3 DNA: TGTGCCAGCAGCTGGAGGGGACAGGGGCTTTATGGCTACACCTTC
D gene: TRBD2; V gene: TRBV7-9; J gene: TRBJ2-3; CDR3 protein: CASSFSGPSTDTQYF; CDR3 DNA: TGTGCCAGCAGTTTTAGCGGGCCCAGCACAGATACGCAGTATTTT
D gene: .; V gene: TRBV11-1; J gene: TRBJ1-1; CDR3 protein: CASSRQFVSTEAFF; CDR3 DNA: TGTGCCAGCAGCCGACAGTTCGTGAGCACTGAAGCTTTCTTT
D gene: TRBD2; V gene: TRBV6-6; J gene: TRBJ2-1; CDR3 protein: CASSDGTRDYNEQFF; CDR3 DNA: TGTGCCAGCAGTGACGGGACTAGAGACTACAATGAGCAGTTCTTC
D gene: TRBD1; V gene: TRBV9; J gene: TRBJ2-1; CDR3 protein: CASSVETGSYNEQFF; CDR3 DNA: TGTGCCAGCAGCGTAGAGACAGGGTCCTACAATGAGCAGTTCTTC
D gene: TRBD2; V gene: TRBV15; J gene: TRBJ2-5; CDR3 protein: CATATSEDETQYF; CDR3 DNA: TGTGCCACCGCGACTAGCGAGGACGAGACCCAGTACTTC
D gene: TRBD1; V gene: TRBV30; J gene: TRBJ2-3; CDR3 protein: CASDRGNPDTQYF; CDR3 DNA: TGTGCCTCTGACAGGGGAAACCCAGATACGCAGTATTTT
D gene: TRBD2; V gene: TRBV5-1; J gene: TRBJ2-5; CDR3 protein: CASSLGLAGGVGETQYF; CDR3 DNA: TGCGCCAGCAGCTTGGGACTAGCGGGAGGGGTAGGAGAGACCCAGTACTTC